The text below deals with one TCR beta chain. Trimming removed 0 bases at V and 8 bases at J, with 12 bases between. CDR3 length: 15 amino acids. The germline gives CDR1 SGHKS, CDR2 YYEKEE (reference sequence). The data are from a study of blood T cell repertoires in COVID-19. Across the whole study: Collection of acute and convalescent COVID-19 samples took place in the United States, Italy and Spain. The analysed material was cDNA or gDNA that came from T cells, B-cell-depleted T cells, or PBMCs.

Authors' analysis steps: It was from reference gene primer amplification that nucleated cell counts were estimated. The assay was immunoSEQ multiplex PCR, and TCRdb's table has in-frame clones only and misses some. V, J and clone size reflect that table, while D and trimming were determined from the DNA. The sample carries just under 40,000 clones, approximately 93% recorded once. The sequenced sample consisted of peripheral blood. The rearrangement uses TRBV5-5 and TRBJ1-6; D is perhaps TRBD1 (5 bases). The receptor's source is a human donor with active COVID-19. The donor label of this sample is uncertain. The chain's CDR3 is CASSLGQGRDSPLHF. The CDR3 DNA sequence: TGTGCCAGCAGCTTGGGGCAGGGCCGGGATTCACCCCTCCACTTT.